These T cell receptor beta chains were read from a single sample in a study of early T cells in non-severe SARS-CoV-2 infection. TCRdb re-analysed the 5' RACE reads in MiXCR, keeping a single row per CDR3 protein. This table has around 80,000 distinct CDR3 sequences, approximately 14% appearing once. Sequences were obtained from whole blood. The source is an adult who was a healthcare worker with PCR-confirmed SARS-CoV-2 infection or an uninfected control (not recorded which). CDR3s include the opening cysteine and the closing phenylalanine or tryptophan. D genes are given only for firm matches. Clone size is given as once, few, many, or a class for an expanded clone.

j_gene | abundance | v_gene | d_gene | CDR3aa | CDR3nt
TRBJ2-7 | few | TRBV13 | NA | CASSYSGRAVEQYF | TGTGCCAGCAGCTACTCGGGTCGAGCAGTGGAGCAGTACTTC
TRBJ1-4 | few | TRBV30 | NA | CAWSVIGQSNEKLFF | TGTGCCTGGAGTGTAATAGGACAGTCTAATGAAAAACTGTTTTTT
TRBJ2-7 | many | TRBV7-2 | NA | CASSITGPYEQYF | TGTGCCAGCAGCATAACCGGGCCGTACGAGCAGTACTTC
TRBJ2-5 | many | TRBV29-1 | NA | CSATGRYQETQYF | TGCAGCGCGACAGGAAGATACCAAGAGACCCAGTACTTC
TRBJ1-1 | many | TRBV18 | NA | CASSEKQGLNTEAFF | TGTGCCAGCTCAGAAAAACAGGGCTTGAACACTGAAGCTTTCTTT
TRBJ2-1 | many | TRBV10-1 | TRBD2 | CASSESSPGGNEQFF | TGCGCCAGCAGTGAGTCGAGCCCGGGGGGCAATGAGCAGTTCTTC
TRBJ2-5 | few | TRBV7-2 | TRBD1 | CASSTGQGREETQYF | TGTGCCAGCAGCACGGGACAGGGGAGGGAAGAGACCCAGTACTTC
TRBJ1-6 | many | TRBV7-2 | NA | CASSFTRGGSPLHF | TGTGCCAGCAGCTTCACCAGGGGTGGATCACCCCTCCACTTT
TRBJ2-3 | few | TRBV5-8 | NA | CASSLATSPSYTDTQYF | TGTGCCAGCAGCTTGGCGACAAGCCCTAGTTACACAGATACGCAGTATTTT
TRBJ2-1 | many | TRBV27 | TRBD2 | CASSITPLRLAGANEQFF | TGTGCCAGCAGTATAACTCCTCTAAGACTAGCGGGGGCCAATGAGCAGTTCTTC
TRBJ1-2 | many | TRBV20-1 | TRBD1 | CSARVRGQGATGYGYTF | TGCAGTGCTAGAGTGCGGGGACAGGGGGCAACGGGGTATGGCTACACCTTC
TRBJ2-3 | many | TRBV20-1 | NA | CSPQQGLGTDTQYF | TGCAGTCCCCAACAGGGATTGGGCACAGATACGCAGTATTTT
TRBJ1-4 | many | TRBV30 | NA | CAWNRRESEKLFF | TGTGCCTGGAATAGGAGGGAGAGTGAAAAACTGTTTTTT